Listed below are T cell receptor beta chains from one sample, sequenced in a study of beta chain features in type 1 diabetes. The table came from immunoSEQ multiplex PCR; TCRdb's copy has only in-frame clones and leaves some out. The sample carries around 44,000 clones, 65% to 70% recorded once. The sequenced material came from Tregs from blood. Source of these receptors: a woman aged 18-30 years with type 1 diabetes. CDR3s include the opening cysteine and the closing phenylalanine or tryptophan. Each record gives: D gene, V gene, clone size, J gene, CDR3 protein, CDR3 DNA. D genes are given only for firm matches. Where a row states a size, it is once, few, many or the class of an expanded clone; other rows omit it.

>TRBD1|TRBV4-1|-|TRBJ1-5
CASSQDQDRVFYSNQPQHF
TGCGCCAGCAGCCAAGATCAAGACAGGGTGTTTTATAGCAATCAGCCCCAGCATTTT
>-|TRBV18|-|TRBJ1-1
CASSPGQGRTYTEAFF
TGTGCCAGCTCCCCTGGGCAGGGCAGGACATACACTGAAGCTTTCTTT
>-|TRBV7-2|-|TRBJ2-7
CASSSYYEQYF
TGTGCCAGCAGCTCGTACTACGAGCAGTACTTC
>TRBD2|TRBV30|-|TRBJ2-1
CAWRKRLAGVYEQFF
TGTGCCTGGAGGAAAAGACTAGCGGGAGTCTATGAGCAGTTCTTC
>-|TRBV5-1|-|TRBJ1-5
CASSSGDGQPQHF
TGCGCCAGCAGCTCAGGGGACGGACAGCCCCAGCATTTT
>TRBD1|TRBV5-5|-|TRBJ1-4
CASSIGTVNEKLFF
TGTGCCAGCAGCATCGGGACAGTCAATGAAAAACTGTTTTTT
>-|TRBV11-2|-|TRBJ1-1
CASRPGRAEAFF
TGTGCCAGCAGGCCAGGGAGGGCTGAAGCTTTCTTT
>TRBD1|TRBV2|-|TRBJ2-7
CASGRQGSSYEQYF
TGTGCCAGCGGGAGACAGGGCAGCTCCTACGAGCAGTACTTC
>TRBD1|TRBV29-1|-|TRBJ2-7
CSVETGERKYEQYF
TGCAGCGTTGAAACAGGGGAGCGAAAATACGAGCAGTACTTC
>-|TRBV29-1|-|TRBJ2-7
CSVIGLLYEQYF
TGCAGCGTTATTGGCCTCCTCTACGAGCAGTACTTC
>-|TRBV6-1|-|TRBJ2-7
CASLDYPSGEQYF
TGTGCCAGCTTAGACTACCCTTCGGGGGAGCAGTACTTC
>TRBD2|TRBV4-3|-|TRBJ2-1
CASSKFRGSSGRGYNEQFF
TGCGCCAGCAGCAAGTTTAGAGGATCTAGCGGGAGAGGTTACAATGAGCAGTTCTTC
>-|TRBV6-5|few|TRBJ2-1
CASRAGAPNEQFF
TGTGCCAGCAGGGCGGGGGCCCCCAATGAGCAGTTCTTC
>-|TRBV10-3|once|TRBJ2-7
CAINPDRAYEQYF
TGTGCCATCAATCCGGACAGAGCCTACGAGCAGTACTTC
>TRBD2|TRBV7-9|-|TRBJ2-7
CASSLGGGAYEQYF
TGTGCCAGCAGCTTAGGCGGGGGGGCCTACGAGCAGTACTTC
>-|TRBV30|-|TRBJ2-3
CAWSLPLGRGTDTQYF
TGTGCCTGGAGTCTTCCTTTGGGTCGGGGGACAGATACGCAGTATTTT
>TRBD1|TRBV7-2|-|TRBJ1-6
CASSLKTGNSPLHF
TGTGCCAGCAGCTTAAAGACAGGGAATTCACCCCTCCACTTT
>TRBD2|TRBV28|-|TRBJ2-7
CASTRLAGGPYEQYF
TGTGCCAGCACTCGACTAGCGGGAGGGCCGTACGAGCAGTACTTC
>-|TRBV29-1|-|TRBJ2-7
CSVEVRGPPYEQYF
TGCAGCGTTGAGGTCAGGGGACCCCCCTACGAGCAGTACTTC
>-|TRBV4-2|-|TRBJ1-5
CASSQGDRGGGDQPQHF
TGTGCCAGCAGCCAAGGGGACCGGGGGGGAGGCGATCAGCCCCAGCATTTT
>-|TRBV7-2|few|TRBJ1-5
CASSITQGYQPQHF
TGTGCCAGCAGCATAACCCAGGGTTATCAGCCCCAGCATTTT
>-|TRBV5-4|-|TRBJ2-2
CASSPGVAVNTGELFF
TGTGCCAGCAGCCCGGGGGTAGCGGTAAACACCGGGGAGCTGTTTTTT
>TRBD2|TRBV7-2|-|TRBJ2-1
CASSLAGGYNEQFF
TGTGCCAGCAGCTTAGCGGGGGGGTACAATGAGCAGTTCTTC
>-|TRBV5-6|-|TRBJ1-1
CASSLYYPWQGLNTEAFF
TGTGCCAGCAGCTTATACTATCCATGGCAGGGATTGAACACTGAAGCTTTCTTT
>-|TRBV5-4|-|TRBJ2-4
CASSSLGGQGIQYF
TGTGCCAGCAGCTCCCTGGGGGGGCAGGGCATTCAGTACTTC
>TRBD1|TRBV7-9|medium-sized|TRBJ1-1
CASSFGQGAREAFF
TGTGCCAGCAGCTTCGGACAGGGGGCACGAGAAGCTTTCTTT
>-|TRBV29-1|-|TRBJ1-4
CSVAGGTPNEKLFF
TGCAGCGTGGCGGGAGGGACCCCTAATGAAAAACTGTTTTTT
>TRBD1|TRBV14|-|TRBJ2-7
CASSQGGQGRNEQYF
TGTGCCAGCAGCCAAGGGGGACAGGGCAGGAACGAGCAGTACTTC
>-|TRBV13|-|TRBJ2-1
CASSPLGPYNEQFF
TGTGCCAGCAGTCCTCTGGGGCCCTACAATGAGCAGTTCTTC
>-|TRBV29-1|few|TRBJ2-1
CSLLGGSSYNEQFF
TGCAGCCTCCTGGGGGGAAGCTCCTACAATGAGCAGTTCTTC
>TRBD1|TRBV6-5|-|TRBJ2-7
CASSQRTGYTYEQYF
TGTGCCAGCAGTCAAAGGACAGGGTATACCTACGAGCAGTACTTC
>-|TRBV6-6|few|TRBJ2-1
CASSYYGGGYNEQFF
TGTGCCAGCAGTTACTACGGGGGAGGCTACAATGAGCAGTTCTTC
>TRBD1|TRBV28|-|TRBJ1-5
CASSLYDRGQGQPQHF
TGTGCCAGCAGTTTGTACGACAGGGGGCAGGGGCAGCCCCAGCATTTT
>TRBD1|TRBV7-8|-|TRBJ2-2
CASSPGTARELFF
TGTGCCAGCAGCCCCGGGACAGCCAGGGAGCTGTTTTTT
>-|TRBV10-3|-|TRBJ1-1
CAISESADRTEAFF
TGTGCCATCAGTGAGTCGGCGGATCGCACTGAAGCTTTCTTT
>TRBD1|TRBV18|-|TRBJ1-1
CASSTIKQGAGNTEAFF
TGTGCCAGCTCAACGATAAAACAGGGGGCGGGGAACACTGAAGCTTTCTTT
>-|TRBV2|-|TRBJ1-6
CASSENGQGSSPLHF
TGTGCCAGCAGTGAAAATGGGCAGGGTTCTTCCCCCCTCCACTTT
>TRBD2|TRBV9|-|TRBJ2-1
CASSAESSGGYGEQFF
TGTGCCAGCAGCGCCGAATCTAGCGGGGGGTATGGGGAGCAGTTCTTC
>-|TRBV6-1|-|TRBJ2-7
CASSKVLTGPSYEQYF
TGTGCCAGCAGTAAAGTCCTAACTGGGCCCTCCTACGAGCAGTACTTC
>-|TRBV5-1|few|TRBJ2-1
CASSSLDAGNEQFF
TGCGCCAGCAGCTCTCTAGACGCGGGCAATGAGCAGTTCTTC
>TRBD1|TRBV5-1|-|TRBJ2-3
CASSLSGTGVPDTQYF
TGCGCCAGCAGCCTCTCCGGGACAGGGGTCCCAGATACGCAGTATTTT
>TRBD1|TRBV29-1|few|TRBJ2-7
CSVDGPGGYEQYF
TGCAGCGTTGATGGCCCAGGGGGCTACGAGCAGTACTTC
>-|TRBV7-2|-|TRBJ2-3
CASSLSMRGTDTQYF
TGTGCCAGCAGCCTCAGTATGAGGGGCACAGATACGCAGTATTTT
>TRBD1|TRBV6-5|-|TRBJ1-1
CASSRQGDTEAFF
TGTGCCAGCAGTCGACAGGGGGACACTGAAGCTTTCTTT
>-|TRBV5-1|-|TRBJ1-4
CASSSKGVQDEKLFF
TGCGCCAGCAGCTCCAAGGGGGTTCAAGACGAAAAACTGTTTTTT
>-|TRBV7-2|few|TRBJ2-4
CASSSSWFGRLAKNIQYF
TGTGCCAGCAGCTCAAGCTGGTTTGGCCGACTAGCCAAAAACATTCAGTACTTC
>TRBD2|TRBV19|-|TRBJ2-5
CASSMGLAEKTQYF
TGTGCCAGTAGTATGGGACTAGCAGAAAAGACCCAGTACTTC
>-|TRBV7-2|-|TRBJ2-7
CASSPSRVEQYF
TGTGCCAGCAGCCCCTCCCGGGTCGAGCAGTACTTC
>-|TRBV6-6|-|TRBJ2-3
CAHRGTDTQYF
TGTGCGCACCGAGGCACAGATACGCAGTATTTT
>-|TRBV10-3|-|TRBJ1-5
CAISESNSRGQPQHF
TGTGCCATCAGTGAGTCTAACTCGCGAGGTCAGCCCCAGCATTTT
>-|TRBV11-2|-|TRBJ1-5
CASSSPGSRQHF
TGTGCCAGCAGCTCCCCCGGGTCCCGCCAGCATTTT
>-|TRBV7-2|-|TRBJ2-5
CASSADGRETQYF
TGTGCCAGCAGCGCGGACGGGAGAGAGACCCAGTACTTC
>TRBD2|TRBV10-3|-|TRBJ2-3
CAISDPSLAGESNTQYF
TGTGCCATCAGTGACCCTTCACTAGCGGGAGAGTCAAATACGCAGTATTTT
>TRBD2|TRBV4-3|few|TRBJ2-2
CASSPTPAGGSVDTGELFF
TGCGCCAGCAGCCCAACGCCAGCGGGAGGGAGTGTGGACACCGGGGAGCTGTTTTTT
>TRBD2|TRBV19|-|TRBJ2-3
CASLARGGPSDTQYF
TGTGCCAGCCTAGCGCGGGGAGGGCCCTCAGATACGCAGTATTTT